This TCR beta chain was profiled in a study of beta chain features in type 1 diabetes. This clone occurred a few times. Its matching antigen is unknown. Reverse transcription of all isolated RNA meant that expressed TCRB transcripts were sequenced. The data were produced by immunoSEQ multiplex PCR, yet TCRdb's version contains in-frame clones alone and is incomplete. The table includes a few hundred thousand clones, approximately 15% detected once. Study-wide results and limits: Type 1 diabetes patients had moderately but significantly shorter TCRB CDR3s in all four CD4+ subsets.

Trimming at V came to 5 bases and at J to 2 bases, leaving 10 bases not matched to a gene. Germline CDR1 is SGHTA and CDR2 is FQGNSA. The CDR3 has 16 amino acids. The specimen sequenced was naive CD4+ T cells from blood. The sequence derives from a man between 18 and 29 years old with type 1 diabetes. V gene TRBV7-2 combines with J gene TRBJ2-3; 7 nucleotides align to TRBD2. Written as DNA, the CDR3 is TGTGCCAGCAGCAGAGTAGCGGGCGGATACACAGATACGCAGTATTTT. Its translation is CASSRVAGGYTDTQYF.